The source of this T cell receptor (beta chain) is a study of shared clonotypes between healthy human individuals. CDR1 and CDR2 (germline): SGHDT, YYEEEE. The CDR3 extends over 15 amino acids. Between the trimmed V and J ends, which lost 2 bases and 6 bases, there was a span of 18 bases. The protocol was immunoSEQ multiplex PCR, while the TCRdb copy is restricted to in-frame clones and leaves out a portion. The table has 750,000 to 1,000,000 clones, over 90% seen once; the top ten hold approximately 25%. The naive CD8 population came from CD45RO-negative cells selected for CCR7, without terminally differentiated effector memory CD45RA+ cells.

The chain combines TRBV5-6 with TRBJ2-7; D is possibly TRBD2 (5 bases). The sample taken for sequencing was naive CD8+ T cells sorted from blood. This receptor was taken from a man aged 25 to 40 in good health. DNA for the CDR3: TGTGCCAGCAGCTTAAACGGAGGAGCTCCTATCGAGCAGTACTTC. Its protein is CASSLNGGAPIEQYF.